The 10 T cell receptor beta chains presented below share a single source sample, sequenced in a study of identical twins. TCRdb re-analysed the 5' RACE reads in MiXCR, keeping a single row per CDR3 protein. The sample has 1,800,000 or so distinct CDR3 sequences, about 32% seen once. The sequencing input was cord blood. Source of these receptors: a newborn girl in good health.

This clonotype was seen only once. This chain connects TRBV2 to TRBJ2-1; 7 bases are shared with TRBD2. The DNA matches TRBJ2-7 better at its end, which makes the J call doubtful. CDR1 is SNHLY and CDR2 is FYNNEI in the germline V gene. The CDR3 covers 16 residues. CDR3 sequence (DNA): TGTGCCAGCAGTGAAACCCTAGCGGCCTCCTACAATGAGCAGTACTTC. This codes for CASSETLAASYNEQYF.

This clonotype was seen a handful of times. This chain uses TRBV6-6 with TRBJ2-7, with TRBD2 identical over 9 bases. CDR1 and CDR2 (germline): MNHNY, SVGAGI (reference sequence). This CDR3 has 16 residues. V gave up 4 bases and J gave up 3 bases; unmatched junction bases: 10. The CDR3 is CASSSFKRGDHYEQYF. In DNA form, the CDR3 reads TGTGCCAGCAGTTCTTTCAAGCGGGGGGACCACTACGAGCAGTACTTC.

The rearrangement joins TRBV6-2 or TRBV6-3 to TRBJ1-1, with D possibly TRBD1 on 5 matching bases. Trimming removed 2 bases from V and 0 bases from J, with 7 bases in between. CDR3 length: 14 amino acids. The V gene's germline CDR1 is MNHEY and CDR2 SVGEGT. CDR3 DNA sequence: TGTGCCAGCAGTTACGGGGGATTGAACACTGAAGCTTTCTTT. Translated, it gives CASSYGGLNTEAFF.

The rearrangement joins TRBV4-2 to TRBJ1-2; the match to TRBD1 covers 7 bases. In germline, CDR1 is LGHNA, CDR2 YNFKEQ. This CDR3 region has 16 residues. The V and J ends lost 3 bases and 2 bases, in that order; junction bases with no gene match: 9. CDR3 protein: CASSHSRQGGNYGYTF. DNA for the CDR3: TGTGCCAGCAGCCATTCGAGACAGGGCGGGAACTATGGCTACACCTTC.

V and J are TRBV28 and TRBJ2-1, with 8 bases fitting TRBD1. The junction had 6 bases not matched to a gene; V was cut back by 4 bases and J by 1 base. Germline CDR1 is MDHEN and CDR2 is SYDVKM. This CDR3 contains 16 residues. CDR3 sequence reads: CASSSQGARSYNEQFF. In nucleotides, the CDR3 is TGTGCCAGCAGTTCCCAGGGGGCTAGGTCCTACAATGAGCAGTTCTTC.

This clonotype has at least ten counts. V gene TRBV28 combines with J gene TRBJ2-3, with no clear D. The length of the CDR3 is 11 residues. Deletions cut 10 bases from V and 3 bases from J, with 8 bases between. From germline, CDR1 is MDHEN and CDR2 SYDVKM. The CDR3 DNA follows: TGTGCCATCGGGTATACAGATACGCAGTATTTT. It is translated as CAIGYTDTQYF.

The chain links TRBV2 to TRBJ2-7; 12 bases agree with TRBD2. The V segment lost 1 base and the J segment 7 bases; nucleotides outside the gene matches: 5. The CDR3 length is 15 residues. The germline V gene encodes CDR1 SNHLY and CDR2 FYNNEI. CDR3 loop: CASSEGLAGVWEQYF. CDR3 in DNA: TGTGCCAGCAGTGAAGGACTAGCGGGAGTTTGGGAGCAGTACTTC.

This chain joins TRBV6-1 and TRBJ2-7; 10 bases fit TRBD1. The CDR3 is 13 residues long. Germline V gives CDR1 MNHNS, CDR2 SASEGT. V lost 10 bases, J lost 2 bases, and 5 bases stayed unmatched. CDR3 residues: CATTDRGTYEQYF. Written as DNA, the CDR3 is TGTGCCACCACGGACAGGGGGACCTACGAGCAGTACTTC.

This clonotype came up a few times. The rearrangement joins TRBV11-2 to TRBJ2-7; D not certain. The CDR3 runs 14 residues. Trimming shortened V by 2 bases and J by 4 bases, and 12 bases separated the two germline ends. The germline V gene encodes CDR1 SGHAT and CDR2 FQNNGV. The CDR3 DNA follows: TGTGCCAGCAGCTTATCTACGGTTTTGTACGAGCAGTACTTC. It encodes CASSLSTVLYEQYF.

V usage is TRBV28 and J usage is TRBJ2-7, with a tentative D call TRBD1 (6 bases). Germline CDR1 MDHEN, CDR2 SYDVKM. Deletions cut 6 bases from V and 12 bases from J, with 27 bases between. The length of the CDR3 is 15 residues. In DNA, the CDR3 is TGTGCCAGCAGACCATTAGGGGGTTGGAGAGAGACCCGGTACTTC. Its protein product is CASRPLGGWRETRYF.